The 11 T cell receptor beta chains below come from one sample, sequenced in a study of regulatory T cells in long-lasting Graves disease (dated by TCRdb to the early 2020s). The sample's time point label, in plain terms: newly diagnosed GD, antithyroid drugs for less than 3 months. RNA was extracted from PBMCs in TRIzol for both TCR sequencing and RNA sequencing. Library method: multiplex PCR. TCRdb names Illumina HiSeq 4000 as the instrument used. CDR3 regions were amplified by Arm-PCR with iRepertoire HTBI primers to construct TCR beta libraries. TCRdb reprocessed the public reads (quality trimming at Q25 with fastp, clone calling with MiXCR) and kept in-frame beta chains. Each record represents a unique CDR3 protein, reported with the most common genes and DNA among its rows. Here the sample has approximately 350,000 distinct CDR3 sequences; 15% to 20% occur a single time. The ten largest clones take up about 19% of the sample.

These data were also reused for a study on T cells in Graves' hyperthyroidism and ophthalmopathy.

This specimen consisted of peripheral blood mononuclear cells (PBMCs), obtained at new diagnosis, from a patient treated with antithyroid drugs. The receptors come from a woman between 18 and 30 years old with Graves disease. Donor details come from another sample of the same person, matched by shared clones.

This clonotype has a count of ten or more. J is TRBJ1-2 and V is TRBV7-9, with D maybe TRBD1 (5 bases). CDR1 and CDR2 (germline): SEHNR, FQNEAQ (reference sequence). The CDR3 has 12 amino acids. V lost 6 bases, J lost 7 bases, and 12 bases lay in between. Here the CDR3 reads CASSQKGAGYTF. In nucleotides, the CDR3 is TGTGCCAGCAGTCAAAAAGGGGCTGGCTACACCTTC.

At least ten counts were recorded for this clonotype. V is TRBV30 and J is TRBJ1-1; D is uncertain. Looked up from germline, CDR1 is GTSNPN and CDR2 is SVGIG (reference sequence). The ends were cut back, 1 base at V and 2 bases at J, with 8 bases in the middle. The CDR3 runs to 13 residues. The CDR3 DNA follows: TGTGCCTGGAGTGGAGTGGATAACACTGAAGCTTTCTTT. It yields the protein CAWSGVDNTEAFF.

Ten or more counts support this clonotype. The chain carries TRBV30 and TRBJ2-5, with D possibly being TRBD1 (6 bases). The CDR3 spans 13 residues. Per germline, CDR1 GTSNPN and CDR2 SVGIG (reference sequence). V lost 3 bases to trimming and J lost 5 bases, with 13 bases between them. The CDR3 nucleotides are TGTGCCTGGAGCAAACAGGGTTGGGAGACCCAGTACTTC. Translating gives CAWSKQGWETQYF.

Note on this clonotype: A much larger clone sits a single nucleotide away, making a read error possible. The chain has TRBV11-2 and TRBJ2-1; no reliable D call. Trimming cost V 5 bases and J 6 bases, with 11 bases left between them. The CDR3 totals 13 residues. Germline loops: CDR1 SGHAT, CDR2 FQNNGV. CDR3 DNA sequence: TGTGCCAGCAGCCCCGTCGCAGGCAATGAGCAGTTCTTC. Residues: CASSPVAGNEQFF.

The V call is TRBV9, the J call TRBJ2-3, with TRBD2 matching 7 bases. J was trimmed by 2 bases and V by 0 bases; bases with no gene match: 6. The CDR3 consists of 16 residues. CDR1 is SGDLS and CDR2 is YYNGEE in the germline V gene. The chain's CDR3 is CASSVGGGGDTDTQYF. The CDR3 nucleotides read TGTGCCAGCAGCGTAGGGGGGGGGGGGGACACAGATACGCAGTATTTT.

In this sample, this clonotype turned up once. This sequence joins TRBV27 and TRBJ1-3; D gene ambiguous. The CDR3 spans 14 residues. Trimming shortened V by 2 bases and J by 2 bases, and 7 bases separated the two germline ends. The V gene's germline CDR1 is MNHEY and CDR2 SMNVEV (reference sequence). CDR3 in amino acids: CASSLPRTGNTIYF. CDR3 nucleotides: TGTGCCAGCAGTTTACCTCGTACTGGAAACACCATATATTTT.

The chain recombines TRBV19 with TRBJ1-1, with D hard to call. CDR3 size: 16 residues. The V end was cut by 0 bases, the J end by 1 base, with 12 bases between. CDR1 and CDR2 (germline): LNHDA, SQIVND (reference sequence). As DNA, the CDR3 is TGTGCCAGTAGTATAGATCTACCATTTTCGAACACTGAAGCTTTCTTT. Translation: CASSIDLPFSNTEAFF.

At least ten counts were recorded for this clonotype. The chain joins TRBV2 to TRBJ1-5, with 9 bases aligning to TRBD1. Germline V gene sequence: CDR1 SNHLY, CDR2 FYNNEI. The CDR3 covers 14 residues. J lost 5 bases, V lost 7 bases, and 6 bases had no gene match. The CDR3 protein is CASKDRGFDQPQHF. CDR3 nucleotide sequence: TGTGCCAGCAAGGACAGGGGTTTCGATCAGCCCCAGCATTTT.

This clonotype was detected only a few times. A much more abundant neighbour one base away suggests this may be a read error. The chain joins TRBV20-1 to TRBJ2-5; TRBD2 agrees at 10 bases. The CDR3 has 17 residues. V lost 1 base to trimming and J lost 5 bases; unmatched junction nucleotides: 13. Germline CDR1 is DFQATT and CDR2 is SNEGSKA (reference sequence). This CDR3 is CSARVGGSGGAGETQYF. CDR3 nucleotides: TGCAGTGCTAGAGTAGGGGGGAGCGGGGGGGCGGGGGAGACCCAGTACTTC.

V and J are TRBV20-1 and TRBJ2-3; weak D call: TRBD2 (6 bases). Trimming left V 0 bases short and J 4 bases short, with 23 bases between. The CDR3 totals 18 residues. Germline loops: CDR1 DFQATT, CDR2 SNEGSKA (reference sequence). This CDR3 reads CSARDWRIGTPRADTQYF. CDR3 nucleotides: TGCAGTGCTAGAGATTGGCGGATCGGGACTCCGCGAGCAGATACGCAGTATTTT.

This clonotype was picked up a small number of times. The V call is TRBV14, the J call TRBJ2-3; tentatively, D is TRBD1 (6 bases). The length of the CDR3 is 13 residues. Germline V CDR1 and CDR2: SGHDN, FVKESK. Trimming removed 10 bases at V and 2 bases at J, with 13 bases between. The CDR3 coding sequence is TGTGCCACCAACAGGGTAGCCACAGATACGCAGTATTTT. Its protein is CATNRVATDTQYF.